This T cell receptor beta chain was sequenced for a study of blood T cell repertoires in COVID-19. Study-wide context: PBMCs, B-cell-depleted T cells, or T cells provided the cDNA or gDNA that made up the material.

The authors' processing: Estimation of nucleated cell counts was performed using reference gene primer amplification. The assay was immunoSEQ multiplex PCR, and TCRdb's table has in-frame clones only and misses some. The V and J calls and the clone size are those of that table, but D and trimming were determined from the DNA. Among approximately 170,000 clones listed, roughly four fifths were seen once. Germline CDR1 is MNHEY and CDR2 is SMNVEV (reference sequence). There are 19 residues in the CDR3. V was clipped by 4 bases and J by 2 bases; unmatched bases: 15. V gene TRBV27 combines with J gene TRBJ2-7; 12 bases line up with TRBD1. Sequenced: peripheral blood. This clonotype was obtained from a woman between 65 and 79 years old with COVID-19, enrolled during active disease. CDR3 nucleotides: TGTGCCAGCAGTTCCTCTCCGGGACAGGGGGCGCATAAGACCTACGAGCAGTACTTC. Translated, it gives CASSSSPGQGAHKTYEQYF.